This T cell receptor beta chain was captured in a study of shared clonotypes between healthy human individuals. Naive CD8 cells lacked CD45RO, underwent positive selection for CCR7 and left out terminally differentiated effector memory CD45RA+ cells. Sorted-subset replicate PCR reactions were performed with around 210 ng DNA, corresponding to tens of thousands of T cell genomes. Source study methods: Filtering of immunoSEQ junctional sequences could not match full-length read filtering. Repertoires were generated with immunoSEQ multiplex PCR, while TCRdb's copy carries only in-frame clones and drops some. V and J calls and clone size are copied from that table; D and trimming were computed from the DNA. The sample lists 2 million to 2.5 million clones, about 95% occurring once. This CDR3 is 14 amino acids long. Germline CDR1 is SGHRS and CDR2 is YFSETQ. Study-wide findings and caveats: Donor clonotype sharing was expected to depend on sequencing depth. Roughly 4.6% of naive CD4 clonotypes were common to a few donors.

Comment on this clone: The antigen is undetermined. One junction end does not reproduce the germline sequence, and a read error may be involved.

This TCR was sampled from a man between 18 and 29 years old in good health. Sample: naive CD8+ T cells sorted from blood. The chain uses TRBV5-1 and TRBJ1-1, with D tentatively TRBD1 (5 bases). CDR3: CASSLVGARTEAFF. CDR3 DNA: TGCGCCAGCAGCTTGGTTGGGGCGCGGACTGAAGCCTTCTTT.